This record covers a single T cell receptor beta chain. Its antigen is not identified. The data were obtained in a study of T cells in narcolepsy. Study-level points and caveats: Autoreactive clonotypes reportedly recurred in blood of same and different patients, not controls. HCRT-specific and TRIB2-specific autoreactive clonotypes appeared among same-patient CSF and blood CD4+ clonotypes.

Germline values: CDR1 SGDLS, CDR2 YYNGEE. With 10 bases removed from V and 7 bases from J, the gap between germline ends came to 17 bases. The CDR3 contains 12 residues. Some clones are missing from TCRdb's copy, which holds only in-frame ones; the method was immunoSEQ multiplex PCR. This table has some 25,000 clones, 85% appearing once. The sequenced sample was CD45RA- memory CD4+ T cells from PBMCs. The TCR comes from a human donor with narcolepsy. This sequence joins TRBV9 and TRBJ1-2, with a possible D match to TRBD1 (6 bases). The CDR3 region has the DNA TGTGCCCGCGGGGGGGCGCCTGGTGGCTACACCTTC. It translates to CARGGAPGGYTF.